What follows are 11 T cell receptor beta chains derived from one specimen sequenced in a study of shared clonotypes between healthy human individuals. The data were produced by immunoSEQ multiplex PCR, yet TCRdb's version contains in-frame clones alone and is incomplete. The table lists around 980,000 clones, approximately 80% of them singletons. The sequenced material came from memory CD4+ T cells from PBMCs. Regarding subset: CD45RA-negative fraction. Receptor source: a man aged 18 to 35 in good health. Some clones in this sample may be carry-over from other donors' samples.

The chain combines TRBV5-1 with TRBJ1-1; D gene unclear. The CDR3 has 14 residues. Per germline, CDR1 SGHRS and CDR2 YFSETQ. The germline V and J ends were trimmed by 0 bases and 5 bases, with 11 bases remaining between them. CDR3 region: CASSLVHGVTEAFF. The CDR3 bases are TGCGCCAGCAGCTTGGTTCATGGGGTTACTGAAGCTTTCTTT.

The chain uses TRBV2 and TRBJ2-7; D unresolved. This CDR3 has 15 amino acids. V was clipped by 2 bases and J by 5 bases, with 16 bases between them. The V gene's germline CDR1 is SNHLY and CDR2 FYNNEI. The CDR3 loop reads CASSEKGPVVHEQYF. For the CDR3, the DNA is TGTGCCAGCAGTGAAAAGGGCCCGGTGGTCCACGAGCAGTACTTC.

The V and J genes are TRBV7-9 and TRBJ2-1; 8 bases are shared with TRBD2. CDR1 is SEHNR, CDR2 FQNEAQ, per germline (reference sequence). V shed 5 bases, J shed 7 bases, and the junction held 16 bases outside the gene matches. CDR3 length: 17 residues. The CDR3 DNA is TGTGCCAGCAGCCCCGTTTTTTTTAGCGGGACGCAGAATGAGCAGTTCTTC. This codes for CASSPVFFSGTQNEQFF. The complete variable domain, with remaining parts taken from reference TRBV7-9 and TRBJ2-1, reads DTGVSQNPRHKITKRGQNVTFRCDPISEHNRLYWYRQTLGQGPEFLTYFQNEAQLEKSRLLSDRFSAERPKGSFSTLEIQRTEQGDSAMYLCASSPVFFSGTQNEQFFGPGTRLTVL.

The J gene is TRBJ1-5, the V gene TRBV28; D possibly corresponds to TRBD1 (5 bases). Germline CDR1 is MDHEN and CDR2 is SYDVKM. The CDR3 spans 14 residues. The V gene lost 1 base and the J gene lost 4 bases, with 8 bases spanning the gap. CDR3 protein: CASSLFGGNQPQHF. The CDR3 nucleotides are TGTGCCAGCAGTTTATTTGGGGGTAATCAGCCCCAGCATTTT.

This chain connects TRBV9 to TRBJ1-1; 7 bases are a match to TRBD1. The length of the CDR3 is 15 residues. The junction had 8 bases not matched to a gene; V was cut back by 2 bases and J by 4 bases. Germline V gene sequence: CDR1 SGDLS, CDR2 YYNGEE. DNA for the CDR3: TGTGCCAGCAGCGTGTTACAGGGGAAGGGCACTGAAGCTTTCTTT. Translation: CASSVLQGKGTEAFF.

This clone appeared a single time. In the same sample, other DNA sequences code for this CDR3. The V gene is TRBV9, the J gene TRBJ1-3, with D uncertain. The CDR3 totals 13 residues. Germline lookup yields CDR1 SGDLS and CDR2 YYNGEE. Trimming left V 3 bases short and J 0 bases short, with 4 bases between. CDR3 DNA sequence: TGTGCCAGCAGCGGGAGCTCTGGAAACACCATATATTTT. It translates to CASSGSSGNTIYF. The entire variable domain, with the rest obtained from reference TRBV9 and TRBJ1-3, is as follows: DSGVTQTPKHLITATGQRVTLRCSPRSGDLSVYWYQQSLDQGLQFLIQYYNGEERAKGNILERFSAQQFPDLHSELNLSSLELGDSALYFCASSGSSGNTIYFGEGSWLTVV.

This clone appeared a few times. The gene calls are TRBV19 and TRBJ1-5; D call uncertain. CDR1 and CDR2 from the germline V gene are LNHDA and SQIVND (reference sequence). This CDR3 has 14 amino acids. Trimming left V 8 bases short and J 2 bases short, with 13 bases between. DNA for the CDR3: TGTGCCAGTTCGGCTTCTGCGGGCAATCAGCCCCAGCATTTT. Residues: CASSASAGNQPQHF.

The chain employs TRBV9 and TRBJ1-4; D may be TRBD1 (5 bases). The V and J ends lost 0 bases and 7 bases respectively, with 13 bases between them. The CDR3 loop spans 15 amino acids. Per the germline V gene, CDR1 is SGDLS and CDR2 is YYNGEE. In nucleotides, the CDR3 is TGTGCCAGCAGCGTAGCTGGAGGGGAGGGTGAAAAACTGTTTTTT. This encodes CASSVAGGEGEKLFF.

A word on this clone: The junction shows a germline mismatch at one end, possibly a read error. V usage is TRBV7-2 and J usage is TRBJ2-2, with D possibly being TRBD2 (5 bases). The V gene's germline CDR1 is SGHTA and CDR2 FQGNSA. This CDR3 spans 12 amino acids. The CDR3 spells CASSQYTGELLF. The DNA of the CDR3 is TGTGCCAGCAGCCAGTACACCGGGGAGCTGCTTTTT.

The chain employs TRBV27 and TRBJ2-1; TRBD1 agrees at 7 bases. Germline loops: CDR1 MNHEY, CDR2 SMNVEV (reference sequence). Unmatched junction bases numbered 12, after V lost 6 bases and J lost 10 bases. The CDR3 length is 14 residues. CDR3 DNA: TGTGCCAGCAGCAGGGACAGACTCCCCCGCGAGCAGTTCTTC. It is translated as CASSRDRLPREQFF.

The chain joins TRBV28 to TRBJ2-7; 12 nucleotides align to TRBD2. The CDR3 is made up of 15 amino acids. With 4 bases clipped from V and 6 bases from J, the junction kept 7 bases outside the gene matches. CDR1 MDHEN and CDR2 SYDVKM come from the germline V gene. CDR3 loop: CASSSALAGGLEQYF. The DNA for the CDR3 is TGTGCCAGCAGTTCCGCTCTAGCGGGAGGGCTCGAGCAGTACTTC.